This T cell receptor (beta chain) was obtained from a study of blood T cell repertoires in COVID-19 (dated by TCRdb to the early 2020s). About the study as a whole: Samples covering the acute and convalescent phases of COVID-19 were provided by collaborators in the United States, Italy and Spain. Nearly every sample came with metadata listing a de-identified subject ID, COVID-19 status, age in years and sex. The prospective study material was composed of cDNA or gDNA derived from T cells, B-cell-depleted T cells, or PBMCs. The samples were drawn from the first 160 participants of the ongoing ImmuneRACE study and from 1,254 subjects provided by 6 global collaborators. Where HLA class I and class II types were available, the types were taken from metadata supplied by the sample provider, not from assay-based typing. The dataset comprised deeply sampled blood TCRbeta repertoires from subjects exposed to, actively infected with, or recovered from COVID-19. A freely available public database, intended as a resource for researchers studying the immune response to SARS-CoV-2, is where the repertoires were released.

Results the study describes overall, beyond this receptor: Clinical and demographic metadata were provided uncurated, with the amount varying by source and participant.

Regarding this clone: Its antigen is currently not known. Base qualities were left out, and no much larger clone turns up one base away.

The CDR3, cysteine through phenylalanine, is 11 amino acids long. Only the CDR3 DNA stays, 33 bases, in frame from base 1. Per the germline V gene, SNHLY is the CDR1 and FYNNEI is the CDR2. V loses 6 bases of germline sequence and J loses 2 bases, and the interval between the two ends is 4 bases. The immunoSEQ Assay, a bias-controlled multiplex PCR, was used to amplify TCRbeta CDR3 regions from genomic DNA. The source study handled its data this way. Nucleated cell counts per sample were estimated from amplification of reference gene primers within the assay. To quantify the absolute abundance of each unique TCRbeta CDR3 rearrangement, sequence reads were collapsed and filtered. For each sample, productive Simpson clonality was calculated as the square root of Simpson's diversity index over productive rearrangements. Entries here come from immuneACCESS through TCRdb and include only in-frame sequences with V and J called. Some clones fail to appear in such tables; in the studies checked, an unresolved V gene covers under half of the shortfall, and the cause of the remainder is unknown. V and J calls and clone size follow that table, whereas D and trimming were derived from the DNA. This sample gives some 400,000 clones in total; about 90% of them show up just once. Approximately 2.4% of the sample belongs to the ten largest clones.

One collaborating source in Seattle enrolled patients during active infection and followed them longitudinally through the course of disease. The collaborating institutions used their own protocols to collect whole blood in K2EDTA tubes. For TCRbeta analysis, collaborators shipped samples in one of three forms: frozen whole blood, isolated PBMCs, or DNA extracted from either of those sample types. Recombination linked TRBV2 to TRBJ2-5; confidence is insufficient to name the D gene. Sequencing was carried out using peripheral blood. This TCR derives from a woman aged 60-70 years with COVID-19, enrolled during active disease. The nucleotide sequence reads TGTGCCAGCAGACGGCAAGAGACCCAGTACTTC. This encodes CASRRQETQYF.